This TCR beta chain was sequenced in a study of T cells in Graves' hyperthyroidism and ophthalmopathy. General study results and limits: Most thyroid clonotypes expanded above 0.001 were also detected in blood. Classification by a 13 V-J model distinguished ophthalmopathy from stable hyperthyroidism.

Patients showing uncontrolled infection, other autoimmune disease, pregnancy or lactation were ineligible. RNA transcripts were the template for amplifying TCR beta CDR3 regions. The primer set for the first-round RT-PCR of the TCR CDR3 was HTBI. TCRdb re-derived calls from the multiplex PCR reads in MiXCR, one entry per CDR3 protein. The table has 490,000 or so distinct CDR3 sequences, 46% seen once. Germline CDR1 SEHNR, CDR2 FQNEAQ (reference sequence). Trimming removed 2 bases from V and 1 base from J, with 8 bases in between. This CDR3 has 14 amino acids. This clonotype has a count of ten or more. Its antigen remains unknown.

The material sequenced was peripheral blood or thyroid tissue (not recorded which). The chain uses TRBV7-9 and TRBJ2-5; D may correspond to TRBD1 or TRBD2 (5 bases each). The TCR originated in an adult woman with Graves' disease, either hyperthyroidism or ophthalmopathy (not recorded which). This CDR3 is CASSLTGPQETQYF. The CDR3 region has the DNA TGTGCCAGCAGCTTAACGGGGCCCCAAGAGACCCAGTACTTC.